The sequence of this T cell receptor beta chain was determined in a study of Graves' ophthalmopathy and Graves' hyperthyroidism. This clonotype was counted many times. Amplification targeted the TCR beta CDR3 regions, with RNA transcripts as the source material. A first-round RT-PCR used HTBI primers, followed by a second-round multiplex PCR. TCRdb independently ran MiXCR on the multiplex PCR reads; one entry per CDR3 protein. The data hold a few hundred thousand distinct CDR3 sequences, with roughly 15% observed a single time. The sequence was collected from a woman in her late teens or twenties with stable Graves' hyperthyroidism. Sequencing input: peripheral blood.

This chain's CDR3 is CASTTGMGHSPLHF. The CDR3 region has the DNA TGTGCCAGCACCACAGGGATGGGGCATTCACCCCTCCACTTT. The rearrangement uses TRBV7-2 and TRBJ1-6; D might be TRBD1 (6 bases). The CDR3 is made up of 14 amino acids. CDR1 SGHTA and CDR2 FQGNSA come from the germline V gene. The ends were cut back, 7 bases at V and 8 bases at J, with 15 bases in the middle.